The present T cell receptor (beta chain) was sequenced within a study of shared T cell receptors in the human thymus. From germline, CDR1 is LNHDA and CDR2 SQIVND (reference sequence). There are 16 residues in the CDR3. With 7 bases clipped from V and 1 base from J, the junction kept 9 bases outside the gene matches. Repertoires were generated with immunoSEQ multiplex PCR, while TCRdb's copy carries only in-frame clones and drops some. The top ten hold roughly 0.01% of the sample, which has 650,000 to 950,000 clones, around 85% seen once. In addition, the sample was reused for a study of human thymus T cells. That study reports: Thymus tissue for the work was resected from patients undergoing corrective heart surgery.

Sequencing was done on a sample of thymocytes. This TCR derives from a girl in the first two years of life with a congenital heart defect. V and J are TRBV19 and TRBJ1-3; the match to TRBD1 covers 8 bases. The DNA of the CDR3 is TGTGCCAGTACATTTGTGCAGGGGGCTTCTGGAAACACCATATATTTT. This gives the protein CASTFVQGASGNTIYF.